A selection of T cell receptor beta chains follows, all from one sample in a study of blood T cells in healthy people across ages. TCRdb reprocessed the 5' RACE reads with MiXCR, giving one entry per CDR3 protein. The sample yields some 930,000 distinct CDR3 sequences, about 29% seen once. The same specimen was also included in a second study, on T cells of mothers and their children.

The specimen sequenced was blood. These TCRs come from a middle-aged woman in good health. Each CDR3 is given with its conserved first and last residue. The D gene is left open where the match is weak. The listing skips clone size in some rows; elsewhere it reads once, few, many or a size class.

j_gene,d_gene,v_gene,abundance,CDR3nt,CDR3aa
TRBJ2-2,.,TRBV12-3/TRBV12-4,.,TGTGCCAGCAGTTTAAACAGGGTTAACACCGGGGAGCTGTTTTTT,CASSLNRVNTGELFF
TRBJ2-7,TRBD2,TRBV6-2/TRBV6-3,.,TGTGCCGGCAGTTACACGCGACTCCGGGGGGGCGAGCAGTACTTC,CAGSYTRLRGGEQYF
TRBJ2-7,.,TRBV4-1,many,TGCGCCAGCAGCCAAGAGGCCACTTACGAGCAGTACTTC,CASSQEATYEQYF
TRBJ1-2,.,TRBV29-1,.,TGCAGCGGAGGGGGGGCAGATGGCTACACCTTC,CSGGGADGYTF
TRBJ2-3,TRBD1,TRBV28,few,TGTGCCAGCAGTATATCAGGGGGCTCAGATACGCAGTATTTT,CASSISGGSDTQYF
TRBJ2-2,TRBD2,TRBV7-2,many,TGTGCCAGCAGCTTAGGGGGACTAGCGGGCGGTTCCGGGGAGCTGTTTTTT,CASSLGGLAGGSGELFF
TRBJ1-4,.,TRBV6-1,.,TGTGCCAGCAGTGAATTTGGGGAAAAACTGTTTTTT,CASSEFGEKLFF
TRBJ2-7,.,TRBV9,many,TGTGCCAGCAGCGTGGCCAGTTGGGACGAGCAGTACTTC,CASSVASWDEQYF
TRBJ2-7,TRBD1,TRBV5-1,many,TGCGCCAGCAGAATCCGGACAGGGACCCACGAGCAGTACTTC,CASRIRTGTHEQYF
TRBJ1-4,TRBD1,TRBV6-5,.,TGTGCCAGCAGTTTGGACAGGAGCCATGAAAAACTGTTTTTT,CASSLDRSHEKLFF
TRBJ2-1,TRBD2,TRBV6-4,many,TGTGCCAGCAGTGCGGGGGGGCACAATGAGCAGTTCTTC,CASSAGGHNEQFF
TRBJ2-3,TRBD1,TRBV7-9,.,TGTGCCAGCAGAAGACAGGGTAGGAGCACAGATACGCAGTATTTT,CASRRQGRSTDTQYF
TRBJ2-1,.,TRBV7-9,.,TGTGCCAGCACCTCCTTTTTAGGGCGGAAGAGCTCCTACAATGAGCAGTTCTTC,CASTSFLGRKSSYNEQFF
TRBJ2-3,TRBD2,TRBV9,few,TGTGCCAGCAGCGGCACCGGGACTAGGAGAGATACGCAGTATTTT,CASSGTGTRRDTQYF
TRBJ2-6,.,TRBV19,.,TGTGCCAGTAGTCAATTGACAGTTACCTCTGGGGCCAACGTCCTGACTTTC,CASSQLTVTSGANVLTF
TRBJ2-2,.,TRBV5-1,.,TGCGCCAGCCAGACAGGGAACACCGGGGAGCTGTTTTTT,CASQTGNTGELFF
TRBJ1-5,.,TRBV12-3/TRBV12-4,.,TGTGCCAGCACCCTGAATAGCAATCAGCCCCAGCATTTT,CASTLNSNQPQHF
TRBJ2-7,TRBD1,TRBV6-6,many,TGTGCCAGCAGTTACTCAGCCTTTCGGGACAGGGCTTCTTACGAGCAGTACTTC,CASSYSAFRDRASYEQYF
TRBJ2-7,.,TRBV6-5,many,TGTGCCAGCAGTTACTCCTACAGCTACGAGCAGTACTTC,CASSYSYSYEQYF
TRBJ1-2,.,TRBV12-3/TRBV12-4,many,TGTGCCAGCAGTTTTTCGGGGTACGGCTACACCTTC,CASSFSGYGYTF
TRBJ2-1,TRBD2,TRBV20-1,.,TGCAGTGCTAGAGAACTAGCGGGACCCAATGAGCAGTTCTTC,CSARELAGPNEQFF